Below, 28 T cell receptor beta chains from the same sample are listed, as sequenced in a study of T cell changes during pregnancy in multiple sclerosis. The protocol was immunoSEQ multiplex PCR, while the TCRdb copy is restricted to in-frame clones and leaves out a portion. This table holds about 59,000 clones, 90% to 95% found once. The sequenced sample was CD8+ T cells from peripheral blood mononuclear cells, obtained after pregnancy. These TCRs come from a female donor with multiple sclerosis, enrolled in a pregnancy study.

This clone has a handful of counts. This sequence joins TRBV30 and TRBJ2-7, with D possibly TRBD1 on 5 matching bases. CDR3 length: 13 amino acids. CDR1 and CDR2 (germline): GTSNPN, SVGIG (reference sequence). V lost 0 bases and J 0 bases, leaving 6 bases between the germline ends. The CDR3 reads CAWSVGRSYEQYF. The CDR3, as DNA: TGTGCCTGGAGTGTGGGGCGCTCCTACGAGCAGTACTTC. Full variable domain (missing parts from reference TRBV30 and TRBJ2-7): SQTIHQWPATLVQPVGSPLSLECTVEGTSNPNLYWYRQAAGRGLQLLFYSVGIGQISSEVPQNLSASRPQDRQFILSSKKLLLSDSGFYLCAWSVGRSYEQYFGPGTRLTVT.

Only a few counts were recorded for this clone. The chain carries TRBV27 and TRBJ1-5, with D unresolved. The CDR3 totals 13 residues. The germline CDR1 and CDR2 sequences are MNHEY and SMNVEV (reference sequence). The V end lost 8 bases, the J end lost 3 bases, and 11 bases lay between the germline ends. CDR3 nucleotide sequence: TGTGCCAGCTTATCTCCTTTCAATCAGCCCCAGCATTTT. This encodes CASLSPFNQPQHF.

The CDR3 loop is CTSSHDPPGLAGSYEQYF. The DNA for the CDR3 is TGCACCAGCAGCCATGACCCCCCGGGACTAGCGGGATCCTACGAGCAGTACTTC. This rearrangement joins TRBV1 to TRBJ2-7; no check of the table's D call, TRBD2, against the DNA was made. TRBV1 represents a pseudogene. CDR3 length: 18 residues.

The chain carries TRBV5-1 and TRBJ2-7, with D possibly TRBD1 on 5 matching bases. From germline, CDR1 is SGHRS and CDR2 YFSETQ. The ends were cut back, 0 bases at V and 2 bases at J, with 18 bases in the middle. The length of the CDR3 is 17 residues. Written as DNA, the CDR3 is TGCGCCAGCAGCTTGGATCCCGCAGGGTTAACCCCCTACGAGCAGTACTTC. It is translated as CASSLDPAGLTPYEQYF.

V and J are TRBV30 and TRBJ1-2; no definite D call. The CDR3 extends over 16 amino acids. Trimming cost V 1 base and J 4 bases, with 19 bases left between them. From germline, CDR1 is GTSNPN and CDR2 SVGIG (reference sequence). In DNA, the CDR3 is TGTGCCTGGAGTGCGCCCATTCCCCTGGGCATCTATGGCTACACCTTC. Translating it yields CAWSAPIPLGIYGYTF.

The V and J genes are TRBV7-9 and TRBJ2-1, with a tentative D call TRBD1 (5 bases). Germline V gives CDR1 SEHNR, CDR2 FQNEAQ (reference sequence). This CDR3 has 16 residues. Trimming took off 2 bases at V and 6 bases at J, with 17 bases between the two ends. The CDR3 protein is CASSLQGRLAFNEQFF. CDR3 bases: TGTGCCAGCAGCTTACAGGGCAGACTGGCTTTCAATGAGCAGTTCTTC.

The chain links TRBV18 to TRBJ2-7, with a weak D call TRBD2 (5 bases). V was shortened by 0 bases and J by 2 bases, with 14 bases between the two germline ends. This CDR3 contains 16 residues. Germline V CDR1 and CDR2: KGHSH, LQKENI. The CDR3 region has the DNA TGTGCCAGCTCACCACCTTGGGGAGACAAGGCCTACGAGCAGTACTTC. Residues: CASSPPWGDKAYEQYF. Filled out from reference TRBV18 and TRBJ2-7, the complete variable domain reads NAGVMQNPRHLVRRRGQEARLRCSPMKGHSHVYWYRQLPEEGLKFMVYLQKENIIDESGMPKERFSAEFPKEGPSILRIQQVVRGDSAAYFCASSPPWGDKAYEQYFGPGTRLTVT.

This chain uses TRBV27 with TRBJ2-7, with 9 nucleotides matching TRBD1. The CDR3 has 17 residues. Trimming took 5 bases from V and 2 from J; bases not matched to a gene: 13. Germline V gene sequence: CDR1 MNHEY, CDR2 SMNVEV (reference sequence). The CDR3 sequence: CASSPLRTGTGPYEQYF. DNA of the CDR3: TGTGCCAGCAGTCCCCTACGTACCGGGACAGGGCCCTACGAGCAGTACTTC.

V usage is TRBV11-2 and J usage is TRBJ1-2; 8 positions agree with TRBD1. Unmatched junction bases numbered 8, after V lost 1 base and J lost 4 bases. Germline lookup yields CDR1 SGHAT and CDR2 FQNNGV. The CDR3 spans 16 residues. This chain's CDR3 is CASSLGPGTGLYGYTF. The CDR3 DNA reads as TGTGCCAGCAGCTTAGGTCCCGGGACAGGCCTCTATGGCTACACCTTC.

The J gene is TRBJ2-3, the V gene TRBV5-1; TRBD2 matches at 10 bases. Per the germline V gene, CDR1 is SGHRS and CDR2 is YFSETQ. This CDR3 is built from 15 residues. The ends lost 4 bases at V and 2 bases at J; junction bases unmatched: 4. CDR3 coding DNA: TGCGCCAGCAGCCTGGGGACTAGCGACACAGATACGCAGTATTTT. Residues: CASSLGTSDTDTQYF.

This clone was seen a single time. V and J are TRBV2 and TRBJ2-1; D uncertain. Looked up from germline, CDR1 is SNHLY and CDR2 is FYNNEI. The CDR3 has 14 residues. Trimming pared 3 bases from V and 5 bases from J, leaving 11 bases between. The CDR3 reads CASSDRYPHNEQFF. CDR3 nucleotides: TGTGCCAGCAGTGATCGGTACCCCCACAATGAGCAGTTCTTC.

This clone occurred once. This chain links TRBV10-2 with TRBJ2-1, with 14 bases aligning to TRBD2. CDR1 and CDR2 from the germline V gene are WSHSY and SAAADI. V gave up 6 bases and J gave up 2 bases; unmatched junction bases: 15. The CDR3 extends over 20 amino acids. In nucleotides, the CDR3 is TGCGCCAGCAGCGGACAACTCGGGACTAGCGGGAGAGCGACCTACAATGAGCAGTTCTTC. It encodes CASSGQLGTSGRATYNEQFF.

The chain carries TRBV29-1 and TRBJ1-2, with 8 bases that match TRBD1. Losses at the gene ends were 6 bases for V and 11 bases for J; bases not matched to a gene: 8. This CDR3 spans 11 amino acids. In germline, CDR1 is SQVTM, CDR2 ANQGSEA. This chain's CDR3 is CSVQGAKGYTF. CDR3 DNA: TGCAGCGTCCAGGGGGCAAAAGGATACACCTTC.

The chain recombines TRBV7-8 with TRBJ2-7; the D gene is possibly TRBD2 (5 bases). The CDR3 is made up of 15 amino acids. Germline V gives CDR1 SGHVS, CDR2 FQNEAQ. V lost 7 bases and J 2 bases, leaving 18 bases between the germline ends. In DNA, the CDR3 is TGTGCCAGCAAAACTGCGGGTCAGACTCCCTACGAGCAGTACTTC. Amino acids: CASKTAGQTPYEQYF.

This rearrangement joins TRBV5-1 to TRBJ2-7; 8 nucleotides align to TRBD1. With V trimmed by 6 bases and J by 5 bases, 10 bases remained unmatched. The CDR3 is made up of 14 amino acids. The germline gives CDR1 SGHRS, CDR2 YFSETQ. The DNA of the CDR3 is TGCGCCAGCAAAACCTCCCAGGGGGCAAACGAGCAGTACTTC. It is translated as CASKTSQGANEQYF.

The gene calls are TRBV11-2 and TRBJ2-5, with 7 bases that match TRBD1. Trimming cost V 4 bases and J 13 bases; bases outside gene matches: 9. CDR3 length: 12 residues. Germline values: CDR1 SGHAT, CDR2 FQNNGV. The CDR3 region is CASSSTGQGVYF. The CDR3 region has the DNA TGTGCCAGCAGCTCGACAGGGCAGGGGGTGTACTTC.

V is TRBV7-9 and J is TRBJ2-5; 7 bases fit TRBD2. Germline V gene data show CDR1 as SEHNR and CDR2 as FQNEAQ (reference sequence). This CDR3 has 14 amino acids. Losses at the gene ends were 5 bases for V and 1 base for J; bases not matched to a gene: 4. The CDR3 bases are TGTGCCAGCAGCCCACGGGGGGTCCAAGAGACCCAGTACTTC. It yields the protein CASSPRGVQETQYF.

V and J are TRBV19 and TRBJ2-7; weak D call: TRBD1 (5 bases). V lost 6 bases, J lost 2 bases, and 20 bases lay in between. In germline, CDR1 is LNHDA, CDR2 SQIVND (reference sequence). This CDR3 is 16 amino acids long. The CDR3 coding sequence is TGTGCCAGTAGCACTGGCGTCAGGGTTGCTACCTACGAGCAGTACTTC. Translation gives CASSTGVRVATYEQYF. Full variable domain (remainder filled in from reference TRBV19 and TRBJ2-7): DGGITQSPKYLFRKEGQNVTLSCEQNLNHDAMYWYRQDPGQGLRLIYYSQIVNDFQKGDIAEGYSVSREKKESFPLTVTSAQKNPTAFYLCASSTGVRVATYEQYFGPGTRLTVT.

Written as DNA, the CDR3 is TGTGCCAGCAGCGCGACAGGGGTGGGCACAGATACGCAGTATTTT. It yields the protein CASSATGVGTDTQYF. This chain uses TRBV7-3 with TRBJ2-3; 8 nucleotides agree with TRBD1. This CDR3 contains 15 residues. Per the germline V gene, CDR1 is SGHTA and CDR2 is FQGTGA. The V segment lost 5 bases and the J segment 1 base; nucleotides outside the gene matches: 5.

This chain connects TRBV7-9 to TRBJ2-2; 7 bases line up with TRBD1. The CDR3 covers 15 residues. V was pared by 0 bases and J by 4 bases, with 2 bases of the junction left unmatched. CDR1 and CDR2 (germline): SEHNR, FQNEAQ (reference sequence). CDR3 DNA: TGTGCCAGCAGCTTAGCCAGGGGGACCACCGGGGAGCTGTTTTTT. Translating gives CASSLARGTTGELFF.

The chain carries TRBV5-1 and TRBJ2-2; D is unresolved. Germline-derived CDR1 and CDR2 are SGHRS and YFSETQ. The V end lost 7 bases, the J end lost 0 bases, and 13 bases lay between the germline ends. CDR3 length: 15 amino acids. The CDR3 bases are TGCGCCAGCTGGTTTGGAGATTCGAACACCGGGGAGCTGTTTTTT. The encoded protein is CASWFGDSNTGELFF. The full variable domain, its missing parts supplied by reference TRBV5-1 and TRBJ2-2, is KAGVTQTPRYLIKTRGQQVTLSCSPISGHRSVSWYQQTPGQGLQFLFEYFSETQRNKGNFPGRFSGRQFSNSRSEMNVSTLELGDSALYLCASWFGDSNTGELFFGEGSRLTVL.

The V and J genes are TRBV30 and TRBJ2-1; no definite D call. The CDR3 extends over 10 amino acids. Germline V gene sequence: CDR1 GTSNPN, CDR2 SVGIG (reference sequence). The V end was cut by 5 bases, the J end by 9 bases, with 8 bases between. Here the CDR3 DNA reads TGTGCCTGGGGGTGGAGTGAGCAGTTCTTC. Its translation: CAWGWSEQFF.

The chain employs TRBV4-2 and TRBJ2-2, with 12 positions matching TRBD2. Looked up from germline, CDR1 is LGHNA and CDR2 is YNFKEQ. Trimming cost V 0 bases and J 2 bases; bases outside gene matches: 7. The CDR3 is 19 amino acids. The chain's CDR3 is CASSQDARLAGDNTGELFF. DNA of the CDR3: TGTGCCAGCAGCCAAGATGCGAGACTAGCGGGAGATAACACCGGGGAGCTGTTTTTT.

The rearrangement uses TRBV9 and TRBJ2-1, with D perhaps matching TRBD2 (6 bases). Trimming removed 4 bases from V and 6 bases from J, with 20 bases in between. There are 16 residues in the CDR3. The germline V gene encodes CDR1 SGDLS and CDR2 YYNGEE. The CDR3 region is CASSSPREKGSNEQFF. DNA of the CDR3: TGTGCCAGCAGCTCACCCCGGGAGAAGGGGTCCAATGAGCAGTTCTTC.

This clone was counted a single time. The chain carries TRBV9 and TRBJ1-2; TRBD1 matches at 7 bases. The CDR3 contains 12 residues. The V segment lost 5 bases and the J segment 2 bases; nucleotides outside the gene matches: 0. In germline, CDR1 is SGDLS, CDR2 YYNGEE. CDR3 nucleotide sequence: TGTGCCAGCAGACAGGGGAACTATGGCTACACCTTC. The encoded protein is CASRQGNYGYTF.

The V gene is TRBV9, the J gene TRBJ1-2; TRBD1 matches at 8 bases. The CDR3 extends over 17 amino acids. The J segment lost 1 base and the V segment lost 4 bases, leaving 12 bases of the junction unmatched. Germline loops: CDR1 SGDLS, CDR2 YYNGEE. CDR3 region: CASSLTLGDRLNYGYTF. DNA of the CDR3: TGTGCCAGCAGCTTAACCTTAGGGGACAGGCTTAACTATGGCTACACCTTC.

As regards this clone: Sequence at one end of the junction differs from germline and may be a read error. The chain uses TRBV7-9 and TRBJ2-1; 8 bases are a match to TRBD2. From germline, CDR1 is SEHNR and CDR2 FQNEAQ (reference sequence). This CDR3 region has 15 residues. CDR3 in amino acids: CASSLGTSSHNEQFF. For the CDR3, the DNA is TGTGCCAGCAGCTTAGGGACTAGCTCCCACAATGAGCAGTTCTTC.

The chain couples TRBV25-1 to TRBJ1-5; 9 bases fit TRBD1. J gave up 5 bases and V 6 bases, and 5 bases lay outside the gene matches. The CDR3 totals 14 residues. Germline CDR1 and CDR2: MGHDK and SYGVNS. CDR3 loop: CASSGQGPYQPQHF. CDR3 bases: TGTGCCAGCAGCGGACAGGGGCCTTATCAGCCCCAGCATTTT.